The 17 T cell receptor beta chains in this list originate from one sample, sequenced in a study of PD-1 blockade in classical Hodgkin lymphoma. Time point reported: newly diagnosed, previously untreated cHL patient sample. Magnetic negative selection served to purify CD4+ T cells out of PBMCs that had been thawed. The method was immunoSEQ multiplex PCR; TCRdb's version includes in-frame clones alone and lacks a portion of them. Seen here are about 32,000 clones, 88% observed once, and the top ten hold 1% to 1.5%. The sequenced sample consisted of CD4+ T cells from blood. These receptors came from a human donor with classical Hodgkin lymphoma.

The chain has TRBV5-6 and TRBJ2-3, with TRBD2 matching 10 bases. The germline gives CDR1 SGHDT, CDR2 YYEEEE. CDR3 size: 15 residues. V was pared by 3 bases and J by 1 base, with 2 bases of the junction left unmatched. In DNA, the CDR3 is TGTGCCAGCAGCTCGGGGACTAGCGGCACAGATACGCAGTATTTT. Translating gives CASSSGTSGTDTQYF.

This chain links TRBV6-1 with TRBJ2-5, with D unresolved. Germline CDR1 MNHNS, CDR2 SASEGT. CDR3 length equals 13 residues. Trimming shortened V by 8 bases and J by 1 base, and 11 bases separated the two germline ends. The CDR3 is CASGIGRQETQYF. Here the CDR3 DNA reads TGTGCCAGCGGAATCGGACGCCAAGAGACCCAGTACTTC.

V usage is TRBV28 and J usage is TRBJ2-1; the D gene is possibly TRBD1 (6 bases). Germline CDR1 is MDHEN and CDR2 is SYDVKM. The CDR3 loop spans 13 amino acids. Trimming removed 6 bases from V and 10 bases from J, with 16 bases in between. DNA of the CDR3: TGTGCCAGCAGGTCACAGGGAGTAGGCGAGCAGTTCTTC. Translation: CASRSQGVGEQFF.

This chain connects TRBV6-1 to TRBJ2-1; tentatively, D is TRBD1 (5 bases). CDR1 MNHNS and CDR2 SASEGT come from the germline V gene. The CDR3 is 12 amino acids. V was pared by 8 bases and J by 6 bases, with 11 bases between. The DNA for the CDR3 is TGTGCCAGCTATAGGGGTTTCAATGAGCAGTTCTTC. Translated: CASYRGFNEQFF.

V and J are TRBV6-1 and TRBJ2-6, with D maybe TRBD1 (6 bases). Germline V gene sequence: CDR1 MNHNS, CDR2 SASEGT. Trimming cost V 5 bases and J 4 bases, with 12 bases left between them. The CDR3 covers 15 residues. CDR3: CASSQGLSGANVLTF. CDR3 nucleotides: TGTGCCAGCAGTCAGGGGCTGTCCGGGGCCAACGTCCTGACTTTC.

CDR3 region: CSVGTLPYEQYF. For the CDR3, the DNA is TGCAGCGTTGGGACATTACCCTACGAGCAGTACTTC. The V gene is TRBV29-1, the J gene TRBJ2-7, with D maybe TRBD1 (5 bases). This CDR3 is 12 amino acids long. With 4 bases removed from V and 2 bases from J, the gap between germline ends came to 9 bases. Per germline, CDR1 SQVTM and CDR2 ANQGSEA.

The chain joins TRBV4-2 to TRBJ2-5, with 9 bases fitting TRBD2. Germline CDR1 LGHNA, CDR2 YNFKEQ. J was trimmed by 6 bases and V by 3 bases; bases with no gene match: 11. This CDR3 contains 16 residues. The DNA of the CDR3 is TGTGCCAGCAGCCATTCCATAGCGGGAGATTCACAGACCCAGTACTTC. Protein sequence: CASSHSIAGDSQTQYF.

This clone was seen once. The rearrangement uses TRBV19 and TRBJ2-2; D uncertain. Germline V gene sequence: CDR1 LNHDA, CDR2 SQIVND (reference sequence). This CDR3 has 12 residues. V lost 2 bases, J lost 7 bases, and 5 bases lay in between. The CDR3 loop is CASSITDGELFF. The CDR3, as DNA: TGTGCCAGTAGTATAACCGACGGGGAGCTGTTTTTT.

V usage is TRBV5-5 and J usage is TRBJ1-2; D unresolved. Looked up from germline, CDR1 is SGHKS and CDR2 is YYEKEE (reference sequence). The CDR3 spans 13 residues. Trimming pared 3 bases from V and 2 bases from J, leaving 8 bases between. CDR3 protein: CASSSSRNYGYTF. The DNA of the CDR3 is TGTGCCAGCAGCTCCAGTCGGAACTATGGCTACACCTTC.

The J gene is TRBJ2-1, the V gene TRBV5-1; a weak D match, TRBD1 (5 bases). The CDR3 has 13 residues. The germline V and J ends were trimmed by 0 bases and 6 bases, with 7 bases remaining between them. Germline CDR1 is SGHRS and CDR2 is YFSETQ. CDR3 sequence (DNA): TGCGCCAGCAGCTTGGGGCAGGGCAATGAGCAGTTCTTC. Its protein is CASSLGQGNEQFF.

This clone appeared a single time. The chain has TRBV5-6 and TRBJ2-7; 13 bases align to TRBD2. The CDR3 length is 15 residues. The V gene end was trimmed by 4 bases and the J gene end by 4 bases; junction bases not matched to a gene: 5. The germline CDR1 and CDR2 sequences are SGHDT and YYEEEE. CDR3 nucleotides: TGTGCCAGCAGCCCGGGACTAGCGGGGATTTACGAGCAGTACTTC. Translated, it gives CASSPGLAGIYEQYF.

The chain recombines TRBV18 with TRBJ1-5; no clear D. This CDR3 spans 14 amino acids. V was trimmed by 2 bases and J by 4 bases, leaving 9 bases between them. CDR1 and CDR2 from the germline V gene are KGHSH and LQKENI. The CDR3 is CASSPDGRNQPQHF. In nucleotides, the CDR3 is TGTGCCAGCTCACCAGACGGTAGAAATCAGCCCCAGCATTTT.

This clone was seen only once. Written as DNA, the CDR3 is TGTGCCAGTACCGTGGGAGGGGGGACTGAAGCTTTCTTT. As protein: CASTVGGGTEAFF. This sequence joins TRBV19 and TRBJ1-1, with D possibly matching TRBD1 (6 bases). This CDR3 contains 13 residues. CDR1 is LNHDA, CDR2 SQIVND, per germline (reference sequence). Trimming left V 7 bases short and J 5 bases short, with 14 bases between.

This clone was observed a few times. The rearrangement joins TRBV29-1 to TRBJ1-1; 7 bases match TRBD1. Looked up from germline, CDR1 is SQVTM and CDR2 is ANQGSEA. The CDR3 extends over 14 amino acids. V dropped 5 bases and J dropped 7; count of bases not matched to a gene: 13. The CDR3 region is CSVRDSSGEGEAFF. In DNA form, the CDR3 reads TGCAGCGTTAGGGACAGTTCAGGAGAGGGTGAAGCTTTCTTT.

The V and J genes are TRBV6-4 and TRBJ1-1; D perhaps matches TRBD1 (5 bases). Germline V CDR1 and CDR2: MRHNA, SNTAGT. The CDR3 extends over 13 amino acids. V shed 8 bases and J shed 1 base, with 11 bases lying between them. Here the CDR3 DNA reads TGTGCCAGCGCATCCGGGGGGAACACTGAAGCTTTCTTT. The encoded protein is CASASGGNTEAFF.

A single count supports this clone. The gene calls are TRBV5-3 and TRBJ1-1, with 10 nucleotides matching TRBD1. TRBV5-3 is identified as an open reading frame with a role that is uncertain. This CDR3 has 15 residues. V dropped 4 bases and J dropped 4; count of bases not matched to a gene: 7. The CDR3 region has the DNA TGTGCCAGAAGCACCGACAGGGGGCGGGTCACTGAAGCTTTCTTT. Translation gives CARSTDRGRVTEAFF.

This clone was observed a handful of times. The V and J genes are TRBV2 and TRBJ2-7, with TRBD1 matching over 11 bases. The V segment lost 4 bases and the J segment 5 bases; nucleotides outside the gene matches: 1. CDR3 length: 13 amino acids. The germline V gene has CDR1 SNHLY and CDR2 FYNNEI. CDR3 sequence reads: CASSGDRGDEQYF. CDR3 sequence (DNA): TGTGCCAGCAGTGGGGACAGGGGGGACGAGCAGTACTTC.